Below are 32 T cell receptor beta chains sequenced from a single sample in a study of T cells expressing NK-cell markers. One entry per CDR3 protein, without DNA, is what TCRdb gives after re-calling the 5' RACE reads. Listed are 500,000 to 700,000 distinct CDR3 sequences; approximately 3.6% falls within the top ten. Sequenced sample: blood T cells: a sorted CD56 or NKG2C T cell subset, CD4+ or CD8+ T cells, or bulk PBMC T cells (not recorded which). Receptor source: a man aged 18 to 30 in good health.

The chain recombines TRBV4-1 with TRBJ2-1. The germline gives CDR1 MGHRA, CDR2 YSYEKL. The CDR3 extends over 17 amino acids. This CDR3 is CASSPITVLSSYNEQFF.

The chain couples TRBV5-1 to TRBJ2-7; there is no DNA to check the TCRdb D call of TRBD2. This CDR3 contains 15 residues. Germline values: CDR1 SGHRS, CDR2 YFSETQ. CDR3 residues: CASSLALAENYEQYF.

This sequence joins TRBV29-1 and TRBJ2-3; the TRBD2 assignment by TCRdb is unverifiable without DNA. The CDR3 length is 13 residues. Germline V gives CDR1 SQVTM, CDR2 ANQGSEA. CDR3 amino acids: CSVPGPLTDTQYF.

The chain couples TRBV5-8 to TRBJ1-5. CDR1 and CDR2 (germline): SGHTS, YDEGEE. The CDR3 has 14 residues. CDR3 amino acids: CASSPAGIGQPQHF.

This rearrangement joins TRBV5-1 to TRBJ2-5; TCRdb gives TRBD1 as the D gene, but with no DNA this cannot be confirmed. Germline lookup yields CDR1 SGHRS and CDR2 YFSETQ. The CDR3 length is 13 residues. The CDR3 reads CASSLGTEETQYF. The variable domain in full, with the rest retrieved from reference TRBV5-1 and TRBJ2-5, is KAGVTQTPRYLIKTRGQQVTLSCSPISGHRSVSWYQQTPGQGLQFLFEYFSETQRNKGNFPGRFSGRQFSNSRSEMNVSTLELGDSALYLCASSLGTEETQYFGPGTRLLVL.

This sequence joins TRBV7-3 and TRBJ2-3; without DNA, the TCRdb call of TRBD2 cannot be checked. CDR3 length equals 17 residues. Germline V gives CDR1 SGHTA, CDR2 FQGTGA. The CDR3 sequence is CASSMGPSGRSSDTQYF.

The V gene is TRBV5-1, the J gene TRBJ1-1; absent DNA, TCRdb's TRBD1 call cannot be checked. CDR3 length: 13 amino acids. Per germline, CDR1 SGHRS and CDR2 YFSETQ. CDR3 sequence reads: CASSFETGTEAFF.

The chain carries TRBV12-3 or TRBV12-4 and TRBJ2-7; TCRdb's D gene call, TRBD1, goes unchecked for lack of DNA. CDR3 length: 14 residues. CDR3: CASSPGGGVHEQYF.

V gene TRBV4-3 combines with J gene TRBJ1-1; TCRdb's D call, TRBD1, is unchecked because there is no DNA. The CDR3 loop spans 15 amino acids. CDR1 is LGHNA and CDR2 is YSLEER in the germline V gene. This chain's CDR3 is CASSQGQGVGTEAFF.

The chain couples TRBV12-3 or TRBV12-4 to TRBJ1-4; the D call from TCRdb, TRBD1, cannot be confirmed without DNA. The CDR3 totals 16 residues. The CDR3: CASSLGQGLLNEKLFF.

The J gene is TRBJ2-3, the V gene TRBV25-1; as DNA is missing, the TRBD2 call by TCRdb cannot be tested. Germline V gene data show CDR1 as MGHDK and CDR2 as SYGVNS. The CDR3 consists of 17 residues. The CDR3 reads CASSDSSGSKITDTQYF.

V gene TRBV4-1 combines with J gene TRBJ2-5; TCRdb gives TRBD2 as the D gene, but with no DNA this cannot be confirmed. Germline lookup yields CDR1 MGHRA and CDR2 YSYEKL. CDR3 length: 15 residues. The chain's CDR3 is CASSQVAGGGETQYF.

CDR3 residues: CATSVTGGLDEQFF. The chain links TRBV24-1 to TRBJ2-1; with no DNA, the TCRdb D assignment of TRBD2 cannot be verified. This CDR3 region has 14 residues. The germline V gene has CDR1 KGHDR and CDR2 SFDVKD.

This chain joins TRBV7-8 and TRBJ2-1; TCRdb's D call, TRBD1, is unchecked because there is no DNA. The CDR3 covers 15 residues. CDR1 and CDR2 from the germline V gene are SGHVS and FQNEAQ. The CDR3 sequence: CASSLVGGFYNEQFF.

The rearrangement links TRBV7-2 to TRBJ1-1; the TRBD1 assignment by TCRdb is unverifiable without DNA. The length of the CDR3 is 16 residues. The germline V gene has CDR1 SGHTA and CDR2 FQGNSA. The CDR3 here is CASSLWQGDMNTEAFF.

The J gene is TRBJ1-1, the V gene TRBV25-1; absent DNA, TCRdb's TRBD1 call cannot be checked. Germline-derived CDR1 and CDR2 are MGHDK and SYGVNS. The CDR3 has 15 residues. The CDR3 reads CASSEAGGVNTEAFF.

The chain has TRBV5-1 and TRBJ2-5; TCRdb calls TRBD2, which cannot be checked without DNA. The CDR3 totals 14 residues. Germline-derived CDR1 and CDR2 are SGHRS and YFSETQ. This CDR3 reads CASRRLAGAETQYF.

This rearrangement joins TRBV5-1 to TRBJ1-1; TCRdb's D call of TRBD1 is untestable without DNA. Germline V lookup: CDR1 SGHRS, CDR2 YFSETQ. CDR3 length equals 15 residues. The CDR3 sequence: CASSTTEGGASEAFF.

The rearrangement links TRBV9 to TRBJ2-1; checking the TCRdb D call of TRBD1 is not possible without DNA. Per the germline V gene, CDR1 is SGDLS and CDR2 is YYNGEE. The CDR3 runs 13 residues. CDR3 loop: CASSVVMTGEQFF. The full variable domain, its missing parts supplied by reference TRBV9 and TRBJ2-1, is DSGVTQTPKHLITATGQRVTLRCSPRSGDLSVYWYQQSLDQGLQFLIQYYNGEERAKGNILERFSAQQFPDLHSELNLSSLELGDSALYFCASSVVMTGEQFFGPGTRLTVL.

The chain employs TRBV12-3 or TRBV12-4 and TRBJ2-2; the TCRdb D gene call, TRBD1, has no DNA to confirm it. The CDR3 has 16 amino acids. CDR3 residues: CASRVTPSGATGELFF.

This chain joins TRBV12-3 or TRBV12-4 and TRBJ1-1. This CDR3 is built from 14 residues. The CDR3 reads CASSLRVYPTEAFF.

The chain recombines TRBV29-1 with TRBJ2-3; TCRdb proposes TRBD2, but this gene call is untestable without DNA. CDR3 length equals 14 residues. From germline, CDR1 is SQVTM and CDR2 ANQGSEA. The CDR3 protein is CSVGLAGSTDTQYF.

CDR3 sequence: CAIRGDVANTGELFF. The chain recombines TRBV10-3 with TRBJ2-2; TCRdb's assignment of TRBD1 cannot be checked, as there is no DNA. Germline V gene sequence: CDR1 ENHRY, CDR2 SYGVKD. This CDR3 is built from 15 residues.

The chain joins TRBV9 to TRBJ2-1; absent DNA, TCRdb's TRBD2 call cannot be checked. The CDR3 spans 15 residues. The germline gives CDR1 SGDLS, CDR2 YYNGEE. The CDR3 sequence is CASSVEIAGYNEQFF.

The chain links TRBV12-3 or TRBV12-4 to TRBJ2-2; TCRdb outputs TRBD1, but without DNA this stays unchecked. This CDR3 contains 15 residues. CDR3 sequence reads: CASTKRGVNTGELFF.

This chain joins TRBV12-5 and TRBJ2-7; TCRdb picks TRBD1, but there is no DNA to check that call. Germline values: CDR1 LGHNT, CDR2 FRNRAP. This CDR3 has 13 amino acids. CDR3 region: CASGPTGSYEQYF.

The V gene is TRBV12-3 or TRBV12-4, the J gene TRBJ2-5; lacking DNA, the TRBD2 call made by TCRdb goes unchecked. There are 15 residues in the CDR3. This CDR3 reads CASSRRTSGQETQYF.

The gene calls are TRBV7-6 and TRBJ2-2. CDR3 size: 15 residues. Germline V gives CDR1 SGHVS, CDR2 FNYEAQ. CDR3 in amino acids: CASSPEYTNTGELFF.

The chain couples TRBV20-1 to TRBJ2-3; TCRdb lists TRBD2, though no DNA is available to test this call. The germline V gene has CDR1 DFQATT and CDR2 SNEGSKA (reference sequence). CDR3 size: 15 residues. CDR3: CSLSRGLVSADTQYF.

The gene calls are TRBV6-6 and TRBJ2-5; the TCRdb D gene call, TRBD1, has no DNA to confirm it. The germline gives CDR1 MNHNY, CDR2 SVGAGI (reference sequence). This CDR3 has 12 residues. The CDR3 reads CASSYPDSYQYF.

The gene calls are TRBV13 and TRBJ2-7; TCRdb selects TRBD1, and the lack of DNA leaves this call unchecked. CDR3 size: 17 residues. Germline CDR1 PRHDT, CDR2 FYEKMQ (reference sequence). The CDR3 loop is CASSLSHVGAGGYEQYF.

The chain links TRBV12-3 or TRBV12-4 to TRBJ1-2; TCRdb selects TRBD1, and the lack of DNA leaves this call unchecked. CDR3 size: 14 residues. CDR3 region: CASRTTGSSFGYTF.